This entry describes one TCR beta chain. Its specificity is unknown. The germline V gene encodes CDR1 LNHDA and CDR2 SQIVND (reference sequence). The CDR3 length is 14 residues. The V end lost 8 bases, the J end lost 5 bases, and 15 bases lay between the germline ends. The data belong to a study of identical twins. Study-wide findings and caveats: Interpretation of the results relied on cross-sectional statistical analysis and not on following the same donors. Abundant cord blood beta clonotypes carried fewer insertions; memory repertoires showed none.

A universal primer site came from template switching; cDNA carried unique molecular identifiers. TCRdb re-analysed the 5' RACE reads in MiXCR, keeping a single row per CDR3 protein. Counted here are around 240,000 distinct CDR3 sequences, 10% to 13% occurring once; the ten biggest clones make up 10%. V and J are TRBV19 and TRBJ2-2; D possibly corresponds to TRBD1 (5 bases). The receptor was isolated from a man in his forties or fifties in good health. Sequencing used memory T cells sorted from blood. CDR3 sequence: CASAPGHITGELFF. In DNA form, the CDR3 reads TGTGCCAGTGCCCCCGGACATATAACCGGGGAGCTGTTTTTT.